Listed here are 29 T cell receptor beta chains from one sample, sequenced in a study of CD8+ T cells in alopecia areata. Once RNA had been extracted, it was reverse transcribed into cDNA to act as the sequencing template. This table comes from immunoSEQ multiplex PCR, and its TCRdb copy is limited to in-frame clones, with some not included. The sample lists about 250,000 clones; 60% were seen once. Treatment: oral pan-JAK inhibitor, 5-10 mg twice daily. The sample was CD4+ T cells sorted from blood, taken at approximately week 52, from a patient treated with tofacitinib. The receptor set was obtained from a human donor with alopecia areata.

A single count supports this clone. This rearrangement joins TRBV29-1 to TRBJ2-6; D possibly corresponds to TRBD2 (6 bases). The germline gives CDR1 SQVTM, CDR2 ANQGSEA. The CDR3 length is 12 residues. In DNA form, the CDR3 reads TGCGGAGGGAGCTCTGGGGCCAACGTCCTGACTTTC. Translation: CGGSSGANVLTF.

This clone came up once. This chain connects TRBV15 to TRBJ2-1; 8 nucleotides match TRBD2. V shed 8 bases, J shed 6 bases, and the junction held 9 bases outside the gene matches. CDR3 length equals 14 residues. Per germline, CDR1 LNHNV and CDR2 YYDKDF (reference sequence). CDR3 residues: CATPPRGGRNEQFF. The DNA of the CDR3 is TGTGCCACCCCTCCCCGCGGGGGGCGCAATGAGCAGTTCTTC.

The rearrangement joins TRBV27 to TRBJ2-7; D is tentatively TRBD1 or TRBD2 (6 bases each). Looked up from germline, CDR1 is MNHEY and CDR2 is SMNVEV (reference sequence). There are 13 residues in the CDR3. Trimming took 5 bases from V and 4 from J, leaving 12 bases between them. This CDR3 reads CASSGRGGYEQYF. The CDR3 DNA reads TGTGCCAGCAGTGGCAGAGGGGGGTACGAGCAGTACTTC.

The chain joins TRBV29-1 to TRBJ1-2, with D possibly matching TRBD1 (5 bases). This CDR3 spans 12 amino acids. Trimming shortened V by 4 bases and J by 3 bases, and 9 bases separated the two germline ends. The germline CDR1 and CDR2 sequences are SQVTM and ANQGSEA. CDR3 DNA sequence: TGCAGCGTTGCAGACAGCGACTATGGCTACACCTTC. Translating it yields CSVADSDYGYTF. The variable domain in full, completed from reference TRBV29-1 and TRBJ1-2, reads SAVISQKPSRDICQRGTSLTIQCQVDSQVTMMFWYRQQPGQSLTLIATANQGSEATYESGFVIDKFPISRPNLTFSTLTVSNMSPEDSSIYLCSVADSDYGYTFGSGTRLTVV.

This clone was seen more than once but under ten times. The gene calls are TRBV5-1 and TRBJ2-2; TRBD1 is a possible D gene (6 bases). CDR3 length: 15 residues. Germline V gives CDR1 SGHRS, CDR2 YFSETQ. Trimming shortened V by 4 bases and J by 4 bases, and 14 bases separated the two germline ends. For the CDR3, the DNA is TGCGCCAGCAGCGGAATATCAGGGGCCACCGGGGAGCTGTTTTTT. Translating it yields CASSGISGATGELFF.

There are a few counts of this clone. The chain employs TRBV4-1 and TRBJ1-5; D is unclear. Trimming left V 0 bases short and J 9 bases short, with 9 bases between. There are 13 residues in the CDR3. Germline CDR1 MGHRA, CDR2 YSYEKL. The CDR3 DNA is TGCGCCAGCAGCCAAGATATAACCCGGCCCCAGCATTTT. It specifies CASSQDITRPQHF.

The V gene is TRBV4-2, the J gene TRBJ2-5; 9 bases agree with TRBD2. From germline, CDR1 is LGHNA and CDR2 YNFKEQ. V trimming: 5 bases; J trimming: 6 bases; junction bases outside the gene matches: 7. The CDR3 extends over 14 amino acids. The CDR3 DNA reads TGTGCCAGCAGCGAGGCGGGGGGGCCGAAGACCCAGTACTTC. Encoded protein: CASSEAGGPKTQYF.

CDR3 sequence: CSVVRDNSYEQYF. The CDR3, as DNA: TGCAGCGTTGTCAGGGACAACTCCTACGAGCAGTACTTC. The chain couples TRBV29-1 to TRBJ2-7, with D perhaps matching TRBD1 (6 bases). The CDR3 is made up of 13 amino acids. Trimming removed 4 bases at V and 0 bases at J, with 10 bases between. Per the germline V gene, CDR1 is SQVTM and CDR2 is ANQGSEA.

The V and J genes are TRBV30 and TRBJ2-7; D unresolved. The V gene lost 2 bases and the J gene lost 3 bases, with 20 bases spanning the gap. CDR3 size: 16 residues. Germline V lookup: CDR1 GTSNPN, CDR2 SVGIG (reference sequence). CDR3 nucleotides: TGTGCCTGGAGTATCGAAACATCCGCGGTTTACTACGAGCAGTACTTC. Its protein product is CAWSIETSAVYYEQYF.

The V and J genes are TRBV5-6 and TRBJ2-2; D is unresolved. Germline CDR1 is SGHDT and CDR2 is YYEEEE. The CDR3 spans 13 residues. Trimming took off 0 bases at V and 6 bases at J, with 6 bases between the two ends. CDR3: CASSLDRPGELFF. The DNA for the CDR3 is TGTGCCAGCAGCTTGGACCGGCCCGGGGAGCTGTTTTTT.

This chain links TRBV6-1 with TRBJ1-5; TRBD1 agrees at 11 bases. V lost 4 bases, J lost 7 bases, and 9 bases stayed unmatched. The CDR3 runs to 16 residues. The germline gives CDR1 MNHNS, CDR2 SASEGT. The CDR3 DNA is TGTGCCAGCAGTGCCGGACAGGGGGCGAAGTGGCAGCCCCAGCATTTT. Translating it yields CASSAGQGAKWQPQHF.

The J gene is TRBJ1-1, the V gene TRBV30; D not certain. The germline CDR1 and CDR2 sequences are GTSNPN and SVGIG (reference sequence). V dropped 6 bases and J dropped 3 bases, with 11 bases sitting between them. The CDR3 spans 12 residues. The CDR3 DNA reads TGTGCCTGTGGGGATAGGGACACTGAAGCTTTCTTT. It specifies CACGDRDTEAFF.

This clone turned up a few times. The same CDR3 is also encoded by other DNA sequences in this sample. The V call is TRBV20-1, the J call TRBJ2-5; no definite D call. Trimming shortened V by 3 bases and J by 4 bases, and 3 bases separated the two germline ends. The germline CDR1 and CDR2 sequences are DFQATT and SNEGSKA (reference sequence). The CDR3 has 10 amino acids. The CDR3 DNA is TGCAGTGCTAGCGGAGAGACCCAGTACTTC. Its translation is CSASGETQYF.

The V and J genes are TRBV4-3 and TRBJ1-2; D is unclear. Germline loops: CDR1 LGHNA, CDR2 YSLEER. V lost 0 bases, J lost 6 bases, and 11 bases lay in between. The CDR3 loop spans 14 amino acids. CDR3 loop: CASSQDSGTNGYTF. DNA for the CDR3: TGCGCCAGCAGCCAAGACAGCGGAACTAATGGCTACACCTTC.

This clone was seen a handful of times. The chain combines TRBV29-1 with TRBJ2-1, with 9 bases lining up with TRBD1. Per germline, CDR1 SQVTM and CDR2 ANQGSEA. The CDR3 extends over 14 amino acids. V dropped 4 bases and J dropped 8; count of bases not matched to a gene: 9. CDR3 DNA: TGCAGCGTTGGGAGGTGGACAGGGGATCATGAGCAGTTCTTC. Translating gives CSVGRWTGDHEQFF.

The chain uses TRBV30 and TRBJ2-7, with 10 positions matching TRBD1. V was pared by 3 bases and J by 4 bases, with 3 bases of the junction left unmatched. The germline V gene encodes CDR1 GTSNPN and CDR2 SVGIG (reference sequence). This CDR3 comprises 13 residues. CDR3 region: CAWRMGQGYEQYF. The CDR3 coding sequence is TGTGCCTGGAGGATGGGACAGGGGTACGAGCAGTACTTC.

As for this clone: This sample includes further DNA sequences coding for the same CDR3. The CDR3 sequence: CASSQVQSSYEQYF. CDR3 DNA sequence: TGCGCCAGCAGTCAGGTACAGAGCTCCTACGAGCAGTACTTC. The gene calls are TRBV4-1 and TRBJ2-7; no definite D call. The CDR3 covers 14 residues. Germline CDR1 and CDR2: MGHRA and YSYEKL. Trimming stripped 6 bases from V and 0 bases from J, with 12 bases between.

V usage is TRBV27 and J usage is TRBJ2-7, with 7 bases matching TRBD2. Germline CDR1 MNHEY, CDR2 SMNVEV (reference sequence). This CDR3 comprises 14 residues. Losses at the gene ends were 5 bases for V and 3 bases for J; bases not matched to a gene: 7. The CDR3 spells CASSTFGTNYEQYF. The CDR3 DNA reads as TGTGCCAGCAGTACATTCGGGACTAACTACGAGCAGTACTTC.

J is TRBJ2-2 and V is TRBV27, with 8 bases fitting TRBD1. The length of the CDR3 is 15 residues. CDR1 and CDR2 (germline): MNHEY, SMNVEV (reference sequence). V lost 5 bases, J lost 4 bases, and 6 bases stayed unmatched. DNA for the CDR3: TGTGCCAGCAGTCGAACAGGGGGGACCACCGGGGAGCTGTTTTTT. This codes for CASSRTGGTTGELFF.

V and J are TRBV5-1 and TRBJ2-2, with D perhaps matching TRBD2 (6 bases). Germline V lookup: CDR1 SGHRS, CDR2 YFSETQ. There are 15 residues in the CDR3. Trimming pared 0 bases from V and 2 bases from J, leaving 8 bases between. The CDR3 DNA reads TGCGCCAGCAGCTTGGCCGGGAGAAACACCGGGGAGCTGTTTTTT. It encodes CASSLAGRNTGELFF. Using reference TRBV5-1 and TRBJ2-2 for the parts outside the CDR3, the full variable domain is KAGVTQTPRYLIKTRGQQVTLSCSPISGHRSVSWYQQTPGQGLQFLFEYFSETQRNKGNFPGRFSGRQFSNSRSEMNVSTLELGDSALYLCASSLAGRNTGELFFGEGSRLTVL.

J is TRBJ2-1 and V is TRBV29-1, with 9 bases fitting TRBD1. The CDR3 is 12 residues long. From germline, CDR1 is SQVTM and CDR2 ANQGSEA. V lost 3 bases to trimming and J lost 10 bases; unmatched junction nucleotides: 4. The CDR3 DNA sequence: TGCAGCGTTGATCGCGACAGGGGGGAGCAGTTCTTC. Encoded protein: CSVDRDRGEQFF.

This clone was seen just once. The gene calls are TRBV30 and TRBJ1-6, with 10 nucleotides matching TRBD1. The CDR3 has 13 residues. Germline V gene lookup returns CDR1 GTSNPN and CDR2 SVGIG (reference sequence). The V and J ends lost 7 bases and 9 bases, in that order; junction bases with no gene match: 6. DNA of the CDR3: TGTGCCTCCCCCGGGACAGGGGCTTCACCCCTCCACTTT. This encodes CASPGTGASPLHF.

This clone was detected a few times. The V call is TRBV7-3, the J call TRBJ2-2; a weak D match, TRBD2 (5 bases). The CDR3 totals 13 residues. V dropped 2 bases and J dropped 6 bases, with 7 bases sitting between them. Germline values: CDR1 SGHTA, CDR2 FQGTGA. Here the CDR3 reads CASSLRGSGELFF. The CDR3 DNA follows: TGTGCCAGCAGCTTACGAGGGTCCGGGGAGCTGTTTTTT.

V and J are TRBV6-6 and TRBJ1-1; D remains unclear. The V gene lost 6 bases and the J gene lost 11 bases, with 16 bases spanning the gap. Germline V gene sequence: CDR1 MNHNY, CDR2 SVGAGI (reference sequence). The CDR3 spans 12 residues. This CDR3 reads CASSPPGKGAFF. The DNA for the CDR3 is TGTGCCAGCAGCCCCCCGGGTAAAGGGGCTTTCTTT.

This clone was counted between two and nine times. The chain links TRBV30 to TRBJ2-6; D not resolved. The CDR3 has 14 amino acids. The V gene's germline CDR1 is GTSNPN and CDR2 SVGIG (reference sequence). V lost 0 bases and J 4 bases, leaving 7 bases between the germline ends. CDR3 nucleotide sequence: TGTGCCTGGAGTGTACTTCTAGGGGCCAACGTCCTGACTTTC. Protein: CAWSVLLGANVLTF.

The chain uses TRBV30 and TRBJ2-1; D is ambiguous. The CDR3 contains 13 residues. Per germline, CDR1 GTSNPN and CDR2 SVGIG (reference sequence). The V gene lost 3 bases and the J gene lost 4 bases, with 10 bases spanning the gap. The CDR3 protein is CAWRATQYNEQFF. The CDR3 DNA follows: TGTGCCTGGAGGGCCACTCAATACAATGAGCAGTTCTTC.

The chain uses TRBV29-1 and TRBJ1-5; 7 bases are a match to TRBD1. The ends lost 2 bases at V and 9 bases at J; junction bases unmatched: 4. This CDR3 region has 12 residues. Per the germline V gene, CDR1 is SQVTM and CDR2 is ANQGSEA. The DNA of the CDR3 is TGCAGCGTTGAAAAGGGGGCAGGGCCCCAGCATTTT. Amino acid sequence: CSVEKGAGPQHF.

J is TRBJ2-7 and V is TRBV15; D is undetermined. Germline V gene sequence: CDR1 LNHNV, CDR2 YYDKDF (reference sequence). The CDR3 has 14 residues. The ends were cut back, 0 bases at V and 5 bases at J, with 11 bases in the middle. CDR3 coding DNA: TGTGCCACCAGCAGAGATGTGGTGGTCCACGAGCAGTACTTC. This gives the protein CATSRDVVVHEQYF. The whole variable domain, filled in from reference TRBV15 and TRBJ2-7, reads DAMVIQNPRYQVTQFGKPVTLSCSQTLNHNVMYWYQQKSSQAPKLLFHYYDKDFNNEADTPDNFQSRRPNTSFCFLDIRSPGLGDTAMYLCATSRDVVVHEQYFGPGTRLTVT.

The chain carries TRBV5-1 and TRBJ1-6; D may be TRBD1 (5 bases). CDR1 and CDR2 from the germline V gene are SGHRS and YFSETQ. The CDR3 has 15 amino acids. V dropped 3 bases and J dropped 9 bases, with 16 bases sitting between them. The CDR3 nucleotides are TGCGCCAGCAGCTACTCGCAGGGCCTTGGTTCACCCCTCCACTTT. The encoded protein is CASSYSQGLGSPLHF.